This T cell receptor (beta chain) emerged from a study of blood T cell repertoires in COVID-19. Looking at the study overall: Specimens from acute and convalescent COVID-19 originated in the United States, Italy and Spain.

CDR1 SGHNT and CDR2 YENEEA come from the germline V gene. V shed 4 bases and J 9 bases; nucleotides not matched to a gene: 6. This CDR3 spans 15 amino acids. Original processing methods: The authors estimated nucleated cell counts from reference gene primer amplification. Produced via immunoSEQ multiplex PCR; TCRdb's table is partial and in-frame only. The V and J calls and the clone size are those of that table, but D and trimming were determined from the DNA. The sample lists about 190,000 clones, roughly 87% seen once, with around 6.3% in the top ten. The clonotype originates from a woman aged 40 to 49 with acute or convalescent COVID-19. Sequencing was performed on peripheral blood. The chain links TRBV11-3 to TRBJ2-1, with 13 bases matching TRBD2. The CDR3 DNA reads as TGTGCCAGCAGCTACGGACTAGCGGGAGTAGTTGAGCAGTTCTTC. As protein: CASSYGLAGVVEQFF.